This TCR beta chain originates from a study of cytomegalovirus exposure and HLA in healthy donors. Study outcomes and limitations: In an earlier analysis, productive rearrangement rates for most beta V segments clustered near 87% or 30%. Researchers reported in a later analysis that common viral pathogens appeared linked to several top clusters. One variant, a missense change in DCLRE1C, was linked in a later analysis to TCR beta V- and J-gene trimming.

The CDR3 is 18 residues long. Per the germline V gene, CDR1 is LNHNV and CDR2 is YYDKDF (reference sequence). Trimming cost V 1 base and J 14 bases; bases outside gene matches: 24. The PCR was carried out with 60 Vbeta primers and 13 Jbeta primers. This table comes from immunoSEQ multiplex PCR, and its TCRdb copy is limited to in-frame clones, with some not included. The repertoire holds 100,000 to 150,000 clones, with around 82% as singletons. Unrecorded immune exposure was likely among donors, who were nominally healthy when sampled. Comment on this clone: Its antigen remains unidentified.

This TCR was recovered from a middle-aged man in good health and CMV-seronegative. What was sequenced was PBMCs. The chain is built from TRBV15 and TRBJ2-3, with 7 bases lining up with TRBD2. This chain's CDR3 is CATSRGGRGSARDLRLYF. The CDR3 coding sequence is TGTGCCACCAGCAGAGGAGGGAGGGGCTCGGCCAGGGACTTAAGACTGTATTTT.